Listed below are T cell receptor beta chains from one sample, sequenced in a study of blood T cell repertoires in COVID-19. Using immunoSEQ multiplex PCR, the repertoire was profiled, and TCRdb retains in-frame clones only, with some absent. The table lists some 150,000 clones, about four fifths of them singletons, with approximately 4.6% in the top ten. Sequencing input: peripheral blood. Receptors were obtained from a human donor in a cohort sampled during active COVID-19. Each CDR3 is given without its conserved first and last residue. The D gene is left open where the match is weak.

CDR3 protein: ASNGQGGSKEKLF
J gene: TRBJ1-4
V gene: TRBV19
D gene: TRBD1

CDR3 protein: ASSPLTVNTGELF
J gene: TRBJ2-2
V gene: TRBV7-3
D gene: -

CDR3 protein: ASSYLRGPNEKLF
J gene: TRBJ1-4
V gene: TRBV6-2/TRBV6-3
D gene: -

CDR3 protein: ASTPAGNSYEQY
J gene: TRBJ2-7
V gene: TRBV25-1
D gene: -

CDR3 protein: ASSRTGTGDGSPLH
J gene: TRBJ1-6
V gene: TRBV5-1
D gene: TRBD1

CDR3 protein: ASEGGNTGELF
J gene: TRBJ2-2
V gene: TRBV4-1
D gene: -

CDR3 protein: ASSFPPRLAGGNEQF
J gene: TRBJ2-1
V gene: TRBV7-2
D gene: TRBD2

CDR3 protein: ASSLGQTHYGYT
J gene: TRBJ1-2
V gene: TRBV5-1
D gene: -

CDR3 protein: ASSMGTPFAANTGELF
J gene: TRBJ2-2
V gene: TRBV2
D gene: -

CDR3 protein: ASSEGTGGAGGTGELF
J gene: TRBJ2-2
V gene: TRBV6-1
D gene: TRBD1

CDR3 protein: ATSGGRTGLDGYT
J gene: TRBJ1-2
V gene: TRBV24-1
D gene: TRBD1

CDR3 protein: ASSMGAEYNEQF
J gene: TRBJ2-1
V gene: TRBV19
D gene: -

CDR3 protein: ATSDYLAGAGYEQF
J gene: TRBJ2-1
V gene: TRBV24-1
D gene: TRBD2

CDR3 protein: ASHDANRGTTIY
J gene: TRBJ1-3
V gene: TRBV28
D gene: TRBD1

CDR3 protein: ASSSPRQGGNTIY
J gene: TRBJ1-3
V gene: TRBV6-6
D gene: TRBD1

CDR3 protein: ASSSDYKGGWHSPLH
J gene: TRBJ1-6
V gene: TRBV28
D gene: -

CDR3 protein: ASSPRQGGRGYT
J gene: TRBJ1-2
V gene: TRBV6-6
D gene: TRBD1

CDR3 protein: ASSQVRTGELF
J gene: TRBJ2-2
V gene: TRBV3-1/TRBV3-2
D gene: -

CDR3 protein: ASSRQLAGVYNEQF
J gene: TRBJ2-1
V gene: TRBV5-1
D gene: TRBD2

CDR3 protein: SASPGGQGDIRNTGELF
J gene: TRBJ2-2
V gene: TRBV20-1
D gene: TRBD1

CDR3 protein: ASSPFGELF
J gene: TRBJ2-2
V gene: TRBV2
D gene: -

CDR3 protein: ASSPLAGGYNEQF
J gene: TRBJ2-1
V gene: TRBV7-3
D gene: TRBD2

CDR3 protein: ASSQPGPGETQY
J gene: TRBJ2-5
V gene: TRBV4-1
D gene: -

CDR3 protein: ASGQGTGGVYEQY
J gene: TRBJ2-7
V gene: TRBV11-2
D gene: -

CDR3 protein: ASRLREDTYNEQF
J gene: TRBJ2-1
V gene: TRBV5-5
D gene: TRBD2

CDR3 protein: ASSLSGQNTEAF
J gene: TRBJ1-1
V gene: TRBV28
D gene: -

CDR3 protein: ATARGVSTDTQY
J gene: TRBJ2-3
V gene: TRBV15
D gene: TRBD2

CDR3 protein: ASSIGQGSAF
J gene: TRBJ1-1
V gene: TRBV19
D gene: TRBD1

CDR3 protein: ASSQISGGARDTQY
J gene: TRBJ2-3
V gene: TRBV28
D gene: TRBD2

CDR3 protein: ASSESGNYGYT
J gene: TRBJ1-2
V gene: TRBV2
D gene: -

CDR3 protein: ASSLSGSNEQF
J gene: TRBJ2-1
V gene: TRBV5-4
D gene: -

CDR3 protein: ATSGGDRDPGELF
J gene: TRBJ2-2
V gene: TRBV24-1
D gene: TRBD1

CDR3 protein: ALSPPSPRGLYGYT
J gene: TRBJ1-2
V gene: TRBV2
D gene: -

CDR3 protein: ASSSDDRGPQH
J gene: TRBJ1-5
V gene: TRBV12-3/TRBV12-4
D gene: -

CDR3 protein: ASDPREQGVGY
J gene: TRBJ2-7
V gene: TRBV6-6
D gene: TRBD1

CDR3 protein: ASSYSNTEAF
J gene: TRBJ1-1
V gene: TRBV28
D gene: -

CDR3 protein: SVVPPTELAKNIQY
J gene: TRBJ2-4
V gene: TRBV29-1
D gene: -

CDR3 protein: ASSLQGATYEQY
J gene: TRBJ2-7
V gene: TRBV27
D gene: -

CDR3 protein: ASSVGQLSTEAF
J gene: TRBJ1-1
V gene: TRBV9
D gene: -

CDR3 protein: ATSESRTGGNNEQF
J gene: TRBJ2-1
V gene: TRBV15
D gene: TRBD1

CDR3 protein: ASAVRNYGYT
J gene: TRBJ1-2
V gene: TRBV28
D gene: -

CDR3 protein: ASSYSAGVTGYT
J gene: TRBJ1-2
V gene: TRBV6-5
D gene: -

CDR3 protein: ASSRTSGGAGDTQY
J gene: TRBJ2-3
V gene: TRBV28
D gene: TRBD2

CDR3 protein: ASGLVAGSTDTQY
J gene: TRBJ2-3
V gene: TRBV12-5
D gene: -

CDR3 protein: ASRTGTGYGYT
J gene: TRBJ1-2
V gene: TRBV2
D gene: TRBD1

CDR3 protein: ASSQDGDREIAF
J gene: TRBJ1-1
V gene: TRBV3-1/TRBV3-2
D gene: TRBD1